The 22 T cell receptor beta chains given below trace back to one sample, sequenced in a study of T cells in localized non-small cell lung cancer (dated by TCRdb to the early 2020s). The library was prepared using the immunoSEQ multiplex PCR assay. TCRdb retrieved this table from immuneACCESS and kept in-frame rearrangements only. Not all clones are present; in checked studies, unresolved V genes account for under half, and no reason is known for the remainder. Counted in this sample were more than 30,000 clones; over 75% of them appeared once. Clones ranked in the top ten supply around 3.8% of the sample. This material consisted of peripheral blood, taken before any cancer treatment. The receptors shown here come from a male donor older than 55 with stage III lung adenocarcinoma.

V and J are TRBV5-8 and TRBJ1-4, with D tentatively TRBD1 (6 bases). Trimming took off 2 bases at V and 8 bases at J, with 13 bases between the two ends. This CDR3 is 14 amino acids long. CDR1 SGHTS and CDR2 YDEGEE come from the germline V gene. The CDR3 loop reads CASSFPGAEEKLFF. The DNA for the CDR3 is TGTGCCAGCAGCTTCCCGGGGGCCGAAGAAAAACTGTTTTTT.

The chain employs TRBV7-6 and TRBJ1-3; 8 bases map to TRBD1. Germline lookup yields CDR1 SGHVS and CDR2 FNYEAQ. There are 16 residues in the CDR3. The trim removed 5 bases at V and 4 bases at J, leaving 10 bases unmatched. In DNA form, the CDR3 reads TGTGCCAGCAGCCCACTCGGACAGGGAGCAGGAAACACCATATATTTT. Protein: CASSPLGQGAGNTIYF.

The rearrangement uses TRBV6-6 and TRBJ2-3, with 10 bases identical to TRBD2. The CDR3 consists of 14 residues. Germline CDR1 MNHNY, CDR2 SVGAGI (reference sequence). V dropped 6 bases and J dropped 4; count of bases not matched to a gene: 4. The CDR3 DNA is TGTGCCAGCAGCCCTAGCGGGGGAGCAGATACGCAGTATTTT. Amino acids: CASSPSGGADTQYF.

The V call is TRBV9, the J call TRBJ2-5; TRBD2 might be the D (7 bases). The germline gives CDR1 SGDLS, CDR2 YYNGEE. This CDR3 comprises 17 residues. V was shortened by 3 bases and J by 3 bases, with 21 bases between the two germline ends. The CDR3 DNA sequence: TGTGCCAGCAGCGGAGGGGGGGTGGCATCCGGGAAAGAGACCCAGTACTTC. Amino acids: CASSGGGVASGKETQYF.

Of note for this clone: At one end the junction does not follow the germline gene, possibly because of a read error. Other DNA variants within this sample encode the same CDR3. V usage is TRBV5-4 and J usage is TRBJ2-5; possibly TRBD2 for D (7 bases). The V gene's germline CDR1 is SGHNT and CDR2 YYREEE (reference sequence). There are 15 residues in the CDR3. The CDR3 loop reads CASSPFAGAQETQYF. CDR3 nucleotides: TGTGCCAGCAGCCCTTTTGCGGGGGCGCAAGAGACTCAGTACTTC. Filled out from reference TRBV5-4 and TRBJ2-5, the complete variable domain reads ETGVTQSPTHLIKTRGQQVTLRCSSQSGHNTVSWYQQALGQGPQFIFQYYREEENGRGNFPPRFSGLQFPNYSSELNVNALELDDSALYLCASSPFAGAQETQYFGPGTRLLVL.

The V and J genes are TRBV6-1 and TRBJ1-3; the D gene is possibly TRBD1 (6 bases). Trimming pared 1 base from V and 7 bases from J, leaving 17 bases between. In germline, CDR1 is MNHNS, CDR2 SASEGT. The CDR3 is 16 amino acids. CDR3 amino acids: CASSEGPAGAGNTIYF. The CDR3 DNA sequence: TGTGCCAGCAGTGAAGGCCCAGCGGGGGCCGGGAACACCATATATTTT.

This sequence joins TRBV6-5 and TRBJ2-3; D unclear. The CDR3 is made up of 15 amino acids. Germline loops: CDR1 MNHEY, CDR2 SVGAGI. Trimming cost V 9 bases and J 4 bases, with 20 bases left between them. In DNA form, the CDR3 reads TGTGCCAGTCGCCCCGGCCTGATGGCCGCAGATACGCAGTATTTT. It is translated as CASRPGLMAADTQYF.

This chain joins TRBV5-1 and TRBJ2-3; D gene uncertain. This CDR3 is built from 13 residues. The germline gives CDR1 SGHRS, CDR2 YFSETQ. V lost 5 bases and J 4 bases, leaving 11 bases between the germline ends. CDR3 DNA sequence: TGCGCCAGCAGGATCCATCAGCCAGATACGCAGTATTTT. Its translation is CASRIHQPDTQYF. The whole variable domain, filled in from reference TRBV5-1 and TRBJ2-3, reads KAGVTQTPRYLIKTRGQQVTLSCSPISGHRSVSWYQQTPGQGLQFLFEYFSETQRNKGNFPGRFSGRQFSNSRSEMNVSTLELGDSALYLCASRIHQPDTQYFGPGTRLTVL.

As DNA, the CDR3 is TGTGCCAGCAGCCCCGGACAGCAAGAGACCCAGTACTTC. Its protein is CASSPGQQETQYF. This chain links TRBV11-3 with TRBJ2-5; tentatively, D is TRBD1 (6 bases). CDR1 and CDR2 from the germline V gene are SGHNT and YENEEA. Trimming took 5 bases from V and 2 from J, leaving 9 bases between them. The CDR3 is 13 residues long.

Here the CDR3 reads CASSPYNYGYTF. The CDR3 DNA sequence: TGTGCCAGCAGCCCTTATAACTATGGCTACACCTTC. The chain uses TRBV7-2 and TRBJ1-2; no reliable D call. CDR3 length: 12 residues. Germline values: CDR1 SGHTA, CDR2 FQGNSA. Trimming pared 5 bases from V and 1 base from J, leaving 5 bases between. Full variable domain (missing parts from reference TRBV7-2 and TRBJ1-2): GAGVSQSPSNKVTEKGKDVELRCDPISGHTALYWYRQSLGQGLEFLIYFQGNSAPDKSGLPSDRFSAERTGGSVSTLTIQRTQQEDSAVYLCASSPYNYGYTFGSGTRLTVV.

The chain couples TRBV10-2 to TRBJ2-2, with 16 positions matching TRBD2. The CDR3 extends over 17 amino acids. V lost 4 bases and J lost 5; bases outside the gene matches: 4. The germline gives CDR1 WSHSY, CDR2 SAAADI. This CDR3 reads CASSALGLAGGTGELFF. The DNA for the CDR3 is TGCGCCAGCAGTGCCCTGGGACTAGCGGGAGGGACCGGGGAGCTGTTTTTT.

The chain links TRBV7-6 to TRBJ1-5; D unresolved. V shed 1 base and J shed 4 bases, with 8 bases lying between them. Germline lookup yields CDR1 SGHVS and CDR2 FNYEAQ. The CDR3 runs to 14 residues. The CDR3, as DNA: TGTGCCAGCAGCTTAGGGGGAGGAAATCAGCCCCAGCATTTT. It is translated as CASSLGGGNQPQHF.

The J gene is TRBJ1-4, the V gene TRBV19; maybe TRBD1 (6 bases). Germline V gene lookup returns CDR1 LNHDA and CDR2 SQIVND (reference sequence). The CDR3 loop spans 15 amino acids. V lost 2 bases, J lost 4 bases, and 11 bases lay in between. CDR3 nucleotides: TGTGCCAGTAGTATATCAGGGGCCGTTAATGAAAAACTGTTTTTT. It yields the protein CASSISGAVNEKLFF.

The gene calls are TRBV10-3 and TRBJ2-2; maybe TRBD1 (5 bases). Per the germline V gene, CDR1 is ENHRY and CDR2 is SYGVKD. V was trimmed by 6 bases and J by 5 bases, leaving 16 bases between them. The CDR3 has 15 amino acids. CDR3 sequence (DNA): TGTGCCATCAGGGACCCCCTGCAGGGTACCGGGGAGCTGTTTTTT. Translating gives CAIRDPLQGTGELFF.

V usage is TRBV5-4 and J usage is TRBJ2-1; 9 bases are shared with TRBD2. The germline CDR1 and CDR2 sequences are SGHNT and YYREEE (reference sequence). Trimming at V came to 0 bases and at J to 6 bases, leaving 10 bases not matched to a gene. The CDR3 extends over 17 amino acids. The CDR3, as DNA: TGTGCCAGCAGCTTGGCCAAGGGCGGGGGGGCTCTCAATGAGCAGTTCTTC. Residues: CASSLAKGGGALNEQFF.

V and J are TRBV18 and TRBJ1-6; possible D gene TRBD1, 6 bases. The CDR3 sequence is 16 residues long. Germline V gene lookup returns CDR1 KGHSH and CDR2 LQKENI. V was pared by 8 bases and J by 6 bases, with 20 bases between. CDR3 sequence (DNA): TGTGCCAGCCGTACCGAAGGAGGGGGGTCTAATTCACCCCTCCACTTT. Its translation is CASRTEGGGSNSPLHF.

The gene calls are TRBV15 and TRBJ2-1; TRBD2 agrees at 13 bases. V lost 2 bases to trimming and J lost 4 bases; unmatched junction nucleotides: 2. Germline CDR1 reads LNHNV; CDR2 reads YYDKDF (reference sequence). The CDR3 is made up of 16 amino acids. The CDR3: CATSRPGLAGYNEQFF. The CDR3 bases are TGTGCCACCAGCAGACCGGGACTAGCGGGGTACAATGAGCAGTTCTTC.

The gene calls are TRBV6-1 and TRBJ2-7; D might be TRBD1 (5 bases). CDR1 and CDR2 (germline): MNHNS, SASEGT. The CDR3 extends over 14 amino acids. Trimming pared 4 bases from V and 4 bases from J, leaving 14 bases between. CDR3 DNA sequence: TGTGCCAGCAGTGGCATAAGGGGTCCTTACGAGCAGTACTTC. It encodes CASSGIRGPYEQYF.

This sequence joins TRBV5-6 and TRBJ1-5, with 7 bases that match TRBD1. Germline loops: CDR1 SGHDT, CDR2 YYEEEE. The V gene end was trimmed by 0 bases and the J gene end by 0 bases; junction bases not matched to a gene: 9. The CDR3 contains 18 residues. The CDR3 is CASSLGTGAHYSNQPQHF. The CDR3 DNA sequence: TGTGCCAGCAGCTTGGGAACAGGGGCCCACTATAGCAATCAGCCCCAGCATTTT.

Here the CDR3 DNA reads TGTGCCAGCAGTTTACGTCCGGGCAACAATGAGCAGTTCTTC. This encodes CASSLRPGNNEQFF. This chain uses TRBV27 with TRBJ2-1; D ambiguous. The V gene lost 2 bases and the J gene lost 5 bases, with 10 bases spanning the gap. The CDR3 has 14 residues. Per germline, CDR1 MNHEY and CDR2 SMNVEV (reference sequence).

The chain is built from TRBV10-1 and TRBJ2-6; 8 nucleotides align to TRBD1. After removal of 1 base from V and 2 bases from J, the junction contained 7 bases not matched to a gene. The CDR3 has 18 amino acids. Per germline, CDR1 WNHNN and CDR2 SYGVQD (reference sequence). CDR3 nucleotides: TGCGCCAGCAGTGAGTTTGGGACAGGCGACGCTGGGGCCAACGTCCTGACTTTC. Translating gives CASSEFGTGDAGANVLTF.

This clone qualifies as large. The genes are TRBV28 and TRBJ1-3; TRBD1 matches 7 bases. The V and J ends lost 5 bases and 3 bases, in that order; junction bases with no gene match: 7. CDR1 and CDR2 from the germline V gene are MDHEN and SYDVKM. This CDR3 has 15 residues. The CDR3: CASSAHRGIGNTIYF. DNA of the CDR3: TGTGCCAGCAGTGCACACAGGGGTATTGGAAACACCATATATTTT.